This TCR beta chain was sequenced during a study of blood T cell repertoires in COVID-19. Assay used: immunoSEQ multiplex PCR; TCRdb lists only in-frame clones, some missing. The sample comprises about 190,000 clones, 65% to 85% of which are singletons, and roughly 3.2% rests with the top ten. The junction had 2 bases not matched to a gene; V was cut back by 4 bases and J by 4 bases. The germline gives CDR1 MRHNA, CDR2 SNTAGT. The CDR3 spans 15 residues. This TCR came from a woman aged 25 to 39 who had recovered from COVID-19. This chain links TRBV6-4 with TRBJ2-1, with 12 bases fitting TRBD2. The sample taken for sequencing was PBMCs or T cells enriched from blood (not recorded which). CDR3 sequence (DNA): TGTGCCAGCAGTGGGACTAGCGGGACATACAATGAGCAGTTCTTC. Encoded protein: CASSGTSGTYNEQFF.